The next 25 T cell receptor beta chains were all read from a single sample in a study of cytomegalovirus exposure and HLA in healthy donors. PCR primers comprised 60 Vbeta and 13 Jbeta primers. Only in-frame clones appear in the TCRdb table, and some are missing; sequencing was by immunoSEQ multiplex PCR. The sample carries about 200,000 clones, 65% to 80% recorded once. Sequenced: PBMCs. The receptors originated from a middle-aged man in good health and CMV-seronegative.

V usage is TRBV2 and J usage is TRBJ2-3; TRBD1 might be the D (5 bases). CDR3 length: 12 residues. Germline loops: CDR1 SNHLY, CDR2 FYNNEI. Trimming left V 7 bases short and J 4 bases short, with 9 bases between. CDR3 region: CASNQGADTQYF. Written as DNA, the CDR3 is TGTGCCAGCAATCAGGGCGCAGATACGCAGTATTTT.

The chain employs TRBV29-1 and TRBJ1-1, with 10 bases aligning to TRBD1. Per germline, CDR1 SQVTM and CDR2 ANQGSEA. CDR3 size: 13 residues. Trimming took 6 bases from V and 5 from J; bases not matched to a gene: 6. The CDR3 sequence: CSVGTGAGTEAFF. The CDR3 region has the DNA TGCAGCGTGGGGACAGGGGCGGGAACTGAAGCTTTCTTT.

The V gene is TRBV19, the J gene TRBJ2-7; 9 bases line up with TRBD1. Germline V gene data show CDR1 as LNHDA and CDR2 as SQIVND (reference sequence). The CDR3 consists of 14 residues. V lost 4 bases to trimming and J lost 3 bases; unmatched junction nucleotides: 4. The CDR3 spells CASSKGQGIYEQYF. The CDR3 DNA reads TGTGCCAGTAGTAAGGGACAGGGCATCTACGAGCAGTACTTC.

The chain joins TRBV7-3 to TRBJ2-1, with 10 bases lining up with TRBD2. V lost 0 bases to trimming and J lost 9 bases; unmatched junction nucleotides: 14. This CDR3 comprises 18 residues. CDR1 is SGHTA, CDR2 FQGTGA, per germline. The CDR3 sequence is CASSLTQSGSGRRGEQFF. The CDR3 bases are TGTGCCAGCAGCTTAACGCAGTCCGGTAGCGGGAGGCGGGGTGAGCAGTTCTTC.

The rearrangement joins TRBV19 to TRBJ1-5, with D perhaps matching TRBD1 (5 bases). The CDR3 length is 14 residues. Trimming removed 3 bases at V and 8 bases at J, with 14 bases between. Germline V lookup: CDR1 LNHDA, CDR2 SQIVND (reference sequence). The CDR3 protein is CASSISQGQKPQHF. Here the CDR3 DNA reads TGTGCCAGTAGTATCAGCCAGGGCCAAAAGCCCCAGCATTTT. Together with reference TRBV19 and TRBJ1-5, the CDR3 gives the full variable domain: DGGITQSPKYLFRKEGQNVTLSCEQNLNHDAMYWYRQDPGQGLRLIYYSQIVNDFQKGDIAEGYSVSREKKESFPLTVTSAQKNPTAFYLCASSISQGQKPQHFGDGTRLSIL.

V is TRBV4-1 and J is TRBJ2-7; no definite D call. In germline, CDR1 is MGHRA, CDR2 YSYEKL. This CDR3 region has 14 residues. V dropped 1 base and J dropped 4 bases, with 11 bases sitting between them. CDR3 bases: TGCGCCAGCAGCCAAGTAGCCAATCAGTACGAGCAGTACTTC. It encodes CASSQVANQYEQYF.

The CDR3 sequence is CASSLGRPYPLGVGEKLFF. In DNA form, the CDR3 reads TGCGCCAGCAGCTTGGGCCGCCCCTACCCATTGGGAGTAGGTGAAAAACTGTTTTTT. The chain joins TRBV5-1 to TRBJ1-4; D gene ambiguous. CDR3 size: 19 residues. Germline V gene data show CDR1 as SGHRS and CDR2 as YFSETQ. The ends were cut back, 0 bases at V and 7 bases at J, with 25 bases in the middle.

The gene calls are TRBV30 and TRBJ2-3, with D tentatively TRBD2 (5 bases). Trimming took off 1 base at V and 0 bases at J, with 8 bases between the two ends. The CDR3 length is 14 residues. The germline gives CDR1 GTSNPN, CDR2 SVGIG (reference sequence). The CDR3 here is CAWSAGTSTDTQYF. The CDR3 nucleotides read TGTGCCTGGAGTGCGGGAACTAGCACAGATACGCAGTATTTT.

V gene TRBV7-8 combines with J gene TRBJ1-1; 7 nucleotides match TRBD1. CDR3 length: 17 amino acids. Germline-derived CDR1 and CDR2 are SGHVS and FQNEAQ. V dropped 1 base and J dropped 1; count of bases not matched to a gene: 9. The CDR3: CASSLVHLGQRNTEAFF. The CDR3 DNA is TGTGCCAGCAGCTTAGTTCATTTGGGACAGCGGAACACTGAAGCTTTCTTT.

J is TRBJ2-7 and V is TRBV4-2, with a weak D call TRBD1 (6 bases). Per the germline V gene, CDR1 is LGHNA and CDR2 is YNFKEQ. Deletions cut 0 bases from V and 5 bases from J, with 8 bases between. The CDR3 is made up of 13 amino acids. This chain's CDR3 is CASSQESGDEQYF. CDR3 nucleotides: TGTGCCAGCAGCCAAGAATCAGGGGACGAGCAGTACTTC.

The chain uses TRBV7-9 and TRBJ2-2, with D perhaps TRBD2 (6 bases). CDR1 and CDR2 from the germline V gene are SEHNR and FQNEAQ (reference sequence). Deletions cut 5 bases from V and 0 bases from J, with 13 bases between. There are 16 residues in the CDR3. CDR3 in amino acids: CASSKASAANTGELFF. In DNA, the CDR3 is TGTGCCAGCAGCAAAGCTAGCGCTGCGAACACCGGGGAGCTGTTTTTT. The whole variable domain, filled in from reference TRBV7-9 and TRBJ2-2, reads DTGVSQNPRHKITKRGQNVTFRCDPISEHNRLYWYRQTLGQGPEFLTYFQNEAQLEKSRLLSDRFSAERPKGSFSTLEIQRTEQGDSAMYLCASSKASAANTGELFFGEGSRLTVL.

The genes are TRBV19 and TRBJ1-5; weak D call: TRBD1 (6 bases). Germline lookup yields CDR1 LNHDA and CDR2 SQIVND (reference sequence). This CDR3 has 17 residues. Trimming pared 5 bases from V and 7 bases from J, leaving 24 bases between. CDR3 DNA: TGTGCCAGTAGTTTCCCTTCCTCTCAGGGGAGAGGACAGCCCCAGCATTTT. As protein: CASSFPSSQGRGQPQHF.

The rearrangement links TRBV28 to TRBJ2-2, with 7 bases matching TRBD2. Germline CDR1 MDHEN, CDR2 SYDVKM. V lost 6 bases and J lost 9; bases outside the gene matches: 4. This CDR3 contains 12 residues. The CDR3 coding sequence is TGTGCCAGCAGAGCGGGGCTACGGGAGCTGTTTTTT. Amino acid sequence: CASRAGLRELFF.

The rearrangement links TRBV5-1 to TRBJ1-1; 8 positions match TRBD1. Germline V CDR1 and CDR2: SGHRS, YFSETQ. The CDR3 loop spans 13 amino acids. V gave up 4 bases and J gave up 3 bases; unmatched junction bases: 2. The CDR3 DNA reads TGCGCCAGCAGCAAGACAGGGGACACTGAAGCTTTCTTT. This gives the protein CASSKTGDTEAFF.

The chain combines TRBV4-1 with TRBJ2-7; 10 positions agree with TRBD2. This CDR3 has 15 residues. The germline V gene has CDR1 MGHRA and CDR2 YSYEKL. J was trimmed by 3 bases and V by 4 bases; bases with no gene match: 6. The CDR3 sequence is CASSPSASGSYEQYF. CDR3 bases: TGCGCCAGCAGCCCGTCGGCTAGCGGGAGCTACGAGCAGTACTTC.

V usage is TRBV19 and J usage is TRBJ2-2, with D perhaps matching TRBD1 (6 bases). V lost 8 bases, J lost 3 bases, and 10 bases lay in between. Germline loops: CDR1 LNHDA, CDR2 SQIVND (reference sequence). This CDR3 is 13 amino acids long. In DNA, the CDR3 is TGTGCCAGTGCGGACAGATACACCGGGGAGCTGTTTTTT. Amino acids: CASADRYTGELFF. The full variable domain, in which reference TRBV19 and TRBJ2-2 provide the parts outside the CDR3, is DGGITQSPKYLFRKEGQNVTLSCEQNLNHDAMYWYRQDPGQGLRLIYYSQIVNDFQKGDIAEGYSVSREKKESFPLTVTSAQKNPTAFYLCASADRYTGELFFGEGSRLTVL.

The rearrangement links TRBV9 to TRBJ2-7; no firm D call. V lost 4 bases and J 3 bases, leaving 14 bases between the germline ends. CDR3 size: 14 residues. Per germline, CDR1 SGDLS and CDR2 YYNGEE. The CDR3 DNA sequence: TGTGCCAGCAGCTTGCAAGTTAGTCACTACGAGCAGTACTTC. It codes for CASSLQVSHYEQYF.

The V and J genes are TRBV2 and TRBJ2-3, with a weak D call TRBD2 (6 bases). The CDR3 has 12 amino acids. Germline values: CDR1 SNHLY, CDR2 FYNNEI. The V and J ends lost 8 bases and 0 bases respectively, with 6 bases between them. The CDR3, as DNA: TGTGCCAGCGGGACTAGCACAGATACGCAGTATTTT. This gives the protein CASGTSTDTQYF. Combining the CDR3 with reference TRBV2 and TRBJ2-3 gives the whole variable domain EPEVTQTPSHQVTQMGQEVILRCVPISNHLYFYWYRQILGQKVEFLVSFYNNEISEKSEIFDDQFSVERPDGSNFTLKIRSTKLEDSAMYFCASGTSTDTQYFGPGTRLTVL.

This clone was seen only once. The chain uses TRBV9 and TRBJ2-7; the D gene is possibly TRBD2 (6 bases). The CDR3 sequence is 16 residues long. Per the germline V gene, CDR1 is SGDLS and CDR2 is YYNGEE. Trimming shortened V by 3 bases and J by 5 bases, and 21 bases separated the two germline ends. CDR3 amino acids: CASSAAGPALLHEQYF. The DNA for the CDR3 is TGTGCCAGCAGCGCCGCGGGACCAGCGCTCCTCCACGAGCAGTACTTC.

The rearrangement uses TRBV5-1 and TRBJ1-3; D ambiguous. This CDR3 is 13 amino acids long. The germline V and J ends were trimmed by 4 bases and 8 bases, with 13 bases remaining between them. Germline V gene sequence: CDR1 SGHRS, CDR2 YFSETQ. The chain's CDR3 is CASSLGASDTIYF. The DNA of the CDR3 is TGCGCCAGCAGCCTGGGTGCCTCGGACACCATATATTTT.

This clone is a singleton in its sample. The chain carries TRBV7-3 and TRBJ1-6; perhaps TRBD1 as D (6 bases). V lost 0 bases and J 18 bases, leaving 15 bases between the germline ends. The CDR3 extends over 13 amino acids. Germline V CDR1 and CDR2: SGHTA, FQGTGA. CDR3 loop: CASSLTPLDSSHF. CDR3 DNA sequence: TGTGCCAGCAGCTTAACACCCCTGGACAGCTCCCACTTT.

V is TRBV19 and J is TRBJ2-7; TRBD1 agrees at 11 bases. Trimming took 4 bases from V and 1 from J; bases not matched to a gene: 6. Germline-derived CDR1 and CDR2 are LNHDA and SQIVND (reference sequence). This CDR3 is built from 16 residues. In DNA form, the CDR3 reads TGTGCCAGTAGTACGGGGGGACAGGGGGAGTCCTACGAGCAGTACTTC. It encodes CASSTGGQGESYEQYF.

The chain recombines TRBV18 with TRBJ1-3, with 7 bases identical to TRBD1. Trimming removed 3 bases from V and 4 bases from J; junction bases left unmatched: 3. Looked up from germline, CDR1 is KGHSH and CDR2 is LQKENI. This CDR3 has 14 residues. The CDR3 DNA is TGTGCCAGCTCACCCCTGGACAGGGGAAACACCATATATTTT. Protein: CASSPLDRGNTIYF.

This chain links TRBV10-3 with TRBJ2-2; perhaps TRBD1 as D (5 bases). V lost 11 bases, J lost 0 bases, and 13 bases lay in between. The CDR3 length is 14 residues. Germline-derived CDR1 and CDR2 are ENHRY and SYGVKD. This chain's CDR3 is CAACDSSNTGELFF. The CDR3 DNA follows: TGTGCCGCCTGCGACAGTTCGAACACCGGGGAGCTGTTTTTT.

The chain joins TRBV20-1 to TRBJ1-2; the D is unclear. Germline CDR1 DFQATT, CDR2 SNEGSKA (reference sequence). The CDR3 loop spans 11 amino acids. Trimming pared 1 base from V and 5 bases from J, leaving 5 bases between. The CDR3, as DNA: TGCAGTGCTAGAGGGGCATATGGCTACACCTTC. It specifies CSARGAYGYTF.